These 26 T cell receptor beta chains originate from one sample sequenced in a study of cytomegalovirus exposure and HLA in healthy donors. Primers included in the PCR were 60 Vbeta and 13 Jbeta primers. Sequencing was performed with immunoSEQ multiplex PCR; in TCRdb, only in-frame clones are kept and a portion is missing. The profile shows around 100,000 clones, roughly 68% of them singletons. The sequencing sample was made of PBMCs. Receptor source: a woman aged 25 to 39 in good health and CMV-seronegative.

This chain links TRBV5-1 with TRBJ2-1, with 7 bases lining up with TRBD2. CDR1 and CDR2 from the germline V gene are SGHRS and YFSETQ. The CDR3 sequence is 17 residues long. V shed 0 bases, J shed 1 base, and the junction held 7 bases outside the gene matches. CDR3 in amino acids: CASSLGTSGLSYNEQFF. The CDR3 region has the DNA TGCGCCAGCAGCTTGGGGACTAGTGGTTTGTCCTACAATGAGCAGTTCTTC.

The V call is TRBV5-6, the J call TRBJ1-1, with D maybe TRBD1 (6 bases). This CDR3 region has 17 residues. CDR1 and CDR2 (germline): SGHDT, YYEEEE. Between the trimmed V and J ends, which lost 3 bases and 2 bases, there was a span of 20 bases. DNA of the CDR3: TGTGCCAGCAGCTACCCGAGGATAGGGGGTTTAAACACTGAAGCTTTCTTT. This codes for CASSYPRIGGLNTEAFF.

CDR3 residues: CASRAAPGNNEQFF. Written as DNA, the CDR3 is TGTGCCAGCCGTGCAGCCCCGGGGAACAATGAGCAGTTCTTC. The chain combines TRBV11-2 with TRBJ2-1, with TRBD2 as a possible D gene (5 bases). The CDR3 is made up of 14 amino acids. Germline V gives CDR1 SGHAT, CDR2 FQNNGV. Trimming stripped 8 bases from V and 5 bases from J, with 16 bases between.

The chain recombines TRBV25-1 with TRBJ1-5, with 10 nucleotides matching TRBD1. With 4 bases clipped from V and 7 bases from J, the junction kept 7 bases outside the gene matches. CDR3 length: 15 amino acids. Germline assignment: CDR1 MGHDK and CDR2 SYGVNS. The CDR3 is CASSGPRDRGQPQHF. The CDR3, as DNA: TGTGCCAGCAGTGGGCCCCGGGACAGGGGCCAGCCCCAGCATTTT.

The V gene is TRBV6-1, the J gene TRBJ2-1; TRBD2 is a possible D gene (5 bases). The length of the CDR3 is 13 residues. V was clipped by 2 bases and J by 8 bases, with 10 bases between them. The germline V gene has CDR1 MNHNS and CDR2 SASEGT. CDR3 amino acids: CASSEFSVDEQFF. The CDR3 region has the DNA TGTGCCAGCAGTGAATTTAGCGTCGATGAGCAGTTCTTC.

This rearrangement joins TRBV28 to TRBJ1-1, with D unclear. Looked up from germline, CDR1 is MDHEN and CDR2 is SYDVKM. The ends were cut back, 2 bases at V and 7 bases at J, with 8 bases in the middle. CDR3 length: 12 amino acids. The CDR3 sequence is CASSLRLGEAFF. The CDR3 region has the DNA TGTGCCAGCAGTTTAAGACTGGGTGAAGCTTTCTTT.

The chain links TRBV6-1 to TRBJ1-1; TRBD1 matches 7 bases. Looked up from germline, CDR1 is MNHNS and CDR2 is SASEGT. The V gene end was trimmed by 6 bases and the J gene end by 1 base; junction bases not matched to a gene: 8. This CDR3 comprises 15 residues. The CDR3 DNA is TGTGCCAGCAGGTCCGGGACAGCAACGAACACTGAAGCTTTCTTT. This codes for CASRSGTATNTEAFF.

This clone was detected a few times. The chain joins TRBV6-5 to TRBJ2-5; TRBD2 agrees at 8 bases. Germline assignment: CDR1 MNHEY and CDR2 SVGAGI. Trimming removed 0 bases from V and 5 bases from J; junction bases left unmatched: 5. CDR3 length equals 15 residues. CDR3 in amino acids: CASSYSGAGVETQYF. Written as DNA, the CDR3 is TGTGCCAGCAGTTACTCGGGAGCGGGAGTGGAGACCCAGTACTTC.

The rearrangement links TRBV5-6 to TRBJ2-7; D gene ambiguous. The CDR3 contains 11 residues. Trimming shortened V by 3 bases and J by 3 bases, and 4 bases separated the two germline ends. Germline-derived CDR1 and CDR2 are SGHDT and YYEEEE. The CDR3 loop is CASSSNYEQYF. The CDR3 DNA is TGTGCCAGCAGCTCAAACTACGAGCAGTACTTC.

This clone was seen just once. V usage is TRBV13 and J usage is TRBJ1-5, with TRBD1 identical over 11 bases. J was trimmed by 4 bases and V by 5 bases; bases with no gene match: 10. The CDR3 loop spans 17 amino acids. Germline values: CDR1 PRHDT, CDR2 FYEKMQ (reference sequence). The CDR3 sequence is CASSRWTGGGGNQPQHF. CDR3 sequence (DNA): TGTGCCAGCAGCCGATGGACAGGGGGCGGGGGGAATCAGCCCCAGCATTTT.

V and J are TRBV11-2 and TRBJ1-1, with no clear D. V lost 6 bases, J lost 1 base, and 15 bases lay in between. In germline, CDR1 is SGHAT, CDR2 FQNNGV. This CDR3 comprises 15 residues. The DNA of the CDR3 is TGTGCCAGCAGTTCCTTTGGTGGCGGGAACACTGAAGCTTTCTTT. This encodes CASSSFGGGNTEAFF.

The genes are TRBV5-1 and TRBJ2-3; 10 bases are a match to TRBD1. Germline loops: CDR1 SGHRS, CDR2 YFSETQ. With 7 bases clipped from V and 10 bases from J, the junction kept 18 bases outside the gene matches. The CDR3 is made up of 16 amino acids. This CDR3 is CASSQGQGPSAGSQYF. CDR3 DNA: TGCGCCAGCTCCCAGGGACAGGGGCCAAGTGCTGGGTCGCAGTATTTT.

V usage is TRBV6-1 and J usage is TRBJ2-7; 12 bases agree with TRBD1. J lost 4 bases, V lost 2 bases, and 12 bases had no gene match. The CDR3 runs to 18 residues. Germline V lookup: CDR1 MNHNS, CDR2 SASEGT. The CDR3 coding sequence is TGTGCCAGCAGTGAAATTCTTCCGGGGACAGGGGGCAAATACGAGCAGTACTTC. Translating it yields CASSEILPGTGGKYEQYF.

The sample holds a few counts of this clone. The chain recombines TRBV4-1 with TRBJ2-5, with 7 nucleotides matching TRBD1. The CDR3 length is 17 residues. The germline V gene has CDR1 MGHRA and CDR2 YSYEKL. The trim removed 0 bases at V and 5 bases at J, leaving 12 bases unmatched. DNA of the CDR3: TGCGCCAGCAGCCAAGACCGGGACAGCTCAGAGTGGGAGACCCAGTACTTC. Translated, it gives CASSQDRDSSEWETQYF.

The chain has TRBV5-6 and TRBJ1-1; TRBD1 is a possible D gene (5 bases). The germline CDR1 and CDR2 sequences are SGHDT and YYEEEE. The CDR3 is 14 amino acids. V shed 4 bases and J shed 3 bases, with 13 bases lying between them. The DNA for the CDR3 is TGTGCCAGCAGCCCGACTCTAGGGGACACTGAAGCTTTCTTT. As protein: CASSPTLGDTEAFF.

This clone was counted a few times. The J gene is TRBJ1-2, the V gene TRBV11-3, with a tentative D call TRBD1 (5 bases). Trimming pared 7 bases from V and 6 bases from J, leaving 21 bases between. The CDR3 length is 15 residues. Germline CDR1 SGHNT, CDR2 YENEEA. The CDR3 loop is CASTPGVGPRDGYTF. The DNA for the CDR3 is TGTGCCAGCACCCCGGGGGTAGGGCCTCGGGATGGCTACACCTTC. Filled out from reference TRBV11-3 and TRBJ1-2, the complete variable domain reads EAGVVQSPRYKIIEKKQPVAFWCNPISGHNTLYWYLQNLGQGPELLIRYENEEAVDDSQLPKDRFSAERLKGVDSTLKIQPAELGDSAVYLCASTPGVGPRDGYTFGSGTRLTVV.

The V call is TRBV27, the J call TRBJ2-7; TRBD1 might be the D (5 bases). Germline V lookup: CDR1 MNHEY, CDR2 SMNVEV (reference sequence). The CDR3 sequence is 14 residues long. V lost 6 bases, J lost 0 bases, and 12 bases lay in between. The CDR3 DNA reads as TGTGCCAGCAGCGTAAGGGGCCGCTCCTACGAGCAGTACTTC. Its translation is CASSVRGRSYEQYF.

The chain combines TRBV6-6 with TRBJ2-7; D perhaps matches TRBD2 (5 bases). V was clipped by 6 bases and J by 6 bases, with 15 bases between them. Germline V CDR1 and CDR2: MNHNY, SVGAGI (reference sequence). The CDR3 has 13 amino acids. The CDR3: CASSGGPQGEQYF. In nucleotides, the CDR3 is TGTGCCAGCAGCGGCGGGCCACAAGGCGAGCAGTACTTC.

This chain uses TRBV9 with TRBJ1-1, with 8 bases that match TRBD1. Germline lookup yields CDR1 SGDLS and CDR2 YYNGEE. The junction had 5 bases not matched to a gene; V was cut back by 3 bases and J by 1 base. The CDR3 has 15 residues. The CDR3 DNA sequence: TGTGCCAGCAGCGCGGTGGGGACAGGGAACACTGAAGCTTTCTTT. Amino acid sequence: CASSAVGTGNTEAFF.

This chain connects TRBV7-9 to TRBJ1-6, with TRBD1 as a possible D gene (5 bases). Per the germline V gene, CDR1 is SEHNR and CDR2 is FQNEAQ (reference sequence). Trimming removed 4 bases at V and 10 bases at J, with 14 bases between. The CDR3 is 14 residues long. The CDR3 reads CASSSDTDSSPLHF. The CDR3 nucleotides are TGTGCCAGCAGCTCGGATACAGACAGCTCACCCCTCCACTTT.

V and J are TRBV30 and TRBJ1-2; D gene ambiguous. CDR1 and CDR2 from the germline V gene are GTSNPN and SVGIG (reference sequence). Trimming took off 4 bases at V and 0 bases at J, with 6 bases between the two ends. The CDR3 has 12 amino acids. CDR3 nucleotide sequence: TGTGCCTGGACCCCTGCTAACTATGGCTACACCTTC. It specifies CAWTPANYGYTF.

Sample share makes this clone medium-sized. The genes are TRBV30 and TRBJ1-6; TRBD1 matches at 9 bases. CDR1 is GTSNPN, CDR2 SVGIG, per germline (reference sequence). The V segment lost 1 base and the J segment 9 bases; nucleotides outside the gene matches: 7. This CDR3 has 15 amino acids. CDR3 in amino acids: CAWSDPGTGSSPLHF. Written as DNA, the CDR3 is TGTGCCTGGAGTGACCCCGGGACAGGGAGTTCACCCCTCCACTTT.

V is TRBV4-3 and J is TRBJ1-3; perhaps TRBD1 as D (6 bases). Germline CDR1 is LGHNA and CDR2 is YSLEER. V was shortened by 4 bases and J by 2 bases, with 15 bases between the two germline ends. There are 16 residues in the CDR3. CDR3 nucleotide sequence: TGCGCCAGCAGCCCCAGCGTAAACAGGGCTGGAAACACCATATATTTT. Translation gives CASSPSVNRAGNTIYF.

The rearrangement links TRBV7-9 to TRBJ2-7; D possibly corresponds to TRBD1 (5 bases). The germline V gene encodes CDR1 SEHNR and CDR2 FQNEAQ (reference sequence). The CDR3 contains 13 residues. V was pared by 6 bases and J by 3 bases, with 12 bases between. CDR3 coding DNA: TGTGCCAGCAGACCAAAAACAGGCTACGAGCAGTACTTC. It yields the protein CASRPKTGYEQYF.

The rearrangement links TRBV7-8 to TRBJ1-2; weak D call: TRBD1 (6 bases). The ends were cut back, 5 bases at V and 4 bases at J, with 17 bases in the middle. Germline assignment: CDR1 SGHVS and CDR2 FQNEAQ. The CDR3 spans 15 residues. DNA for the CDR3: TGTGCCAGCAGCCCAACTATGTTAGGGGGCTATGGCTACACCTTC. It yields the protein CASSPTMLGGYGYTF.

The genes are TRBV7-2 and TRBJ1-6; weak D call: TRBD1 (5 bases). The V and J ends lost 1 base and 6 bases respectively, with 10 bases between them. Germline V gene data show CDR1 as SGHTA and CDR2 as FQGNSA. The CDR3 extends over 15 amino acids. Here the CDR3 reads CASSLGWGVNSPLHF. CDR3 coding DNA: TGTGCCAGCAGCTTAGGGTGGGGGGTTAATTCACCCCTCCACTTT.